This passage covers 13 T cell receptor delta chains from one sample sequenced in a study of gamma-delta chains in newborns, infants, children. TCRdb redid the clone calls on the reads with CATT. This sample has over 4,500 delta-chain clones, with around 4.2% found just once. Sequencing used blood. The receptors shown here come from a child who was a newborn, infant or young child, either healthy, febrile or measles-vaccinated (not recorded which).

In its sample, this clone is large. This same CDR3 is encoded by further DNA sequences in the sample. This chain joins TRDV2 and TRDJ3, with 9 bases matching TRDD3. Losses at the gene ends were 1 base for V and 3 bases for J; bases not matched to a gene: 0. Germline assignment: CDR1 GEAIGNYY and CDR2 EKD. This CDR3 is built from 16 residues. CDR3 nucleotides: TGTGCCTGTGACACTGGGGGATACTGGGACACCCGACAGATGTTTTTC. Translation gives CACDTGGYWDTRQMFF.

By its share, this clone is large. Other nucleotide sequences from this sample produce the same CDR3. This sequence joins TRDV1 and TRDJ1; TRDD3 aligns across 13 bases. Germline V CDR1 and CDR2: TSWWSYY, QGS. The CDR3 is 19 residues long. J was trimmed by 0 bases and V by 0 bases; bases with no gene match: 7. CDR3 amino acids: CALGELPTGGYGYTDKLIF. The CDR3, as DNA: TGTGCTCTTGGGGAACTCCCTACTGGGGGATACGGATACACCGATAAACTCATCTTT.

As concerns this clone: TCRdb assigns this DNA the protein of a much larger clone, which departs from its translation at residue 4; this likely reflects a read error, and the protein shown comes from translating the DNA. The chain is built from TRDV1 and TRDJ2; the match to TRDD3 covers 9 bases. CDR1 and CDR2 from the germline V gene are TSWWSYY and QGS. This CDR3 region has 20 residues. Here the CDR3 reads CALEEIPLRGYATLTAQLFF. In nucleotides, the CDR3 is TGTGCTCTTGAGGAAATCCCCCTACGGGGATACGCGACTTTGACAGCACAACTCTTCTTT.

Only a few counts were recorded for this clone. A single base separates this from a much larger clone, so it may be a read error. CDR3 nucleotides: TGTGCCTGTGACACGAGAAAAACTACTGGGGGGATACCCCGCTCCTGGGGCACCCGACAGATGTTTTTC. It codes for CACDTRKTTGGIPRSWGTRQMFF. The rearrangement uses TRDV2 and TRDJ3, with 9 nucleotides matching TRDD3. This CDR3 is 23 amino acids long. Germline lookup yields CDR1 GEAIGNYY and CDR2 EKD.

Regarding this clone: The germline gene is not matched at one end of the junction; a read error may be the cause. This chain uses TRDV2 with TRDJ2, with 8 nucleotides matching TRDD3. The V gene's germline CDR1 is GEAIGNYY and CDR2 EKD. The CDR3 runs 16 residues. This CDR3 reads CACDVLGATLTAQLFF. In nucleotides, the CDR3 is TGTGCCTGTGACGTACTGGGGGCTACGCTGACAGCCCAACTCTTCTTT.

This clone showed up just a few times. This could be a read error, since a much larger clone is one nucleotide away. Other DNA sequences in this sample translate to the same CDR3. The rearrangement links TRDV1 to TRDJ1, with 12 bases lining up with TRDD3. Germline CDR1 reads TSWWSYY; CDR2 reads QGS. The CDR3 runs 20 residues. Losses at the gene ends were 0 bases for V and 2 bases for J; bases not matched to a gene: 13. The CDR3 DNA reads as TGTGCTCTTGGGGAACTCCGCTCAGGGACTGGGGGATACCCAACCGATAAACTCATCTTT. Protein: CALGELRSGTGGYPTDKLIF.

This clone appeared a few times. The protein TCRdb lists belongs to a much larger clone and differs from this DNA's translation at residue 10, which points to a read error; the protein shown is made from the DNA. This chain joins TRDV2 and TRDJ1, with 9 bases matching TRDD3. Germline assignment: CDR1 GEAIGNYY and CDR2 EKD. CDR3 length: 14 amino acids. As DNA, the CDR3 is TGTGCCTGTGAGAGACTGGGGGACACCGAGAAACCCATCTTT. This codes for CACERLGDTEKPIF.

Only a few counts were recorded for this clone. A much larger clonotype is one base distant, so this may be a read error. Other DNA sequences in this sample translate to the same CDR3. J is TRDJ1 and V is TRDV1; 11 bases line up with TRDD3. J gave up 1 base and V 0 bases, and 19 bases lay outside the gene matches. The V gene's germline CDR1 is TSWWSYY and CDR2 QGS. The CDR3 is 22 amino acids. In DNA, the CDR3 is TGTGCTCTTGGGGAACTTAACACTTCCTTGTACTGGGGGATAGGCGGCACCGATAAACTCATCTTT. It codes for CALGELNTSLYWGIGGTDKLIF.

Points on this clone: A much more abundant neighbour one base away suggests this may be a read error. The rearrangement joins TRDV1 to TRDJ2, with 8 bases matching TRDD3. V gave up 1 base and J gave up 2 bases; unmatched junction bases: 9. Per the germline V gene, CDR1 is TSWWSYY and CDR2 is QGS. CDR3 length equals 18 residues. The CDR3: CALGEREDWGVLTAQLFF. For the CDR3, the DNA is TGTGCTCTTGGGGAACGAGAAGACTGGGGGGTCTTGACAGCACAACTCTTCTTT.

This clone has just a few counts. Given a much more abundant clone one base away, this may be a read error. Other DNA sequences in this specimen translate into the identical CDR3. The chain carries TRDV2 and TRDJ3; a possible D gene is TRDD3 (5 bases). Germline CDR1 and CDR2: GEAIGNYY and EKD. CDR3 length equals 19 residues. DNA for the CDR3: TGTGCCTGTGACACCGCAGGGGGCCCACCCTCCTGGGACACCCGGCAGATGTTTTTC. Translating gives CACDTAGGPPSWDTRQMFF.

With regard to this clone: An end of the junction differs from the germline gene, which may be a read error. Different DNA sequences within this sample yield the same CDR3. The rearrangement joins TRDV2 to TRDJ1; 10 bases are shared with TRDD3. Germline V gene lookup returns CDR1 GEAIGNYY and CDR2 EKD. The CDR3 loop spans 15 amino acids. The CDR3 is CACGTGGYAADKLIF. The CDR3 region has the DNA TGTGCCTGTGGCACCGGGGGATACGCCGCTGATAAACTCATCTTT.

This clone was detected only a few times. The TCRdb protein, from a much larger clone, departs from this DNA's translation at residue 10, likely by read error; the protein shown derives from the DNA. V and J are TRDV1 and TRDJ3, with unresolved D. V was shortened by 4 bases and J by 2 bases, with 15 bases between the two germline ends. This CDR3 has 18 amino acids. From germline, CDR1 is TSWWSYY and CDR2 QGS. Here the CDR3 DNA reads TGTGCTCTTGGGGTTCTGTACCCAAGCCCCTGGGACACCCGACAGATGTTTTTC. Residues: CALGVLYPSPWDTRQMFF.

This clone is medium-sized by share. Other DNA sequences from this sample encode an identical CDR3 as well. The chain combines TRDV1 with TRDJ2; D is uncertain. From germline, CDR1 is TSWWSYY and CDR2 QGS. V lost 5 bases and J lost 8, with 21 bases in between. CDR3 length: 16 residues. Here the CDR3 reads CALGPHRSRMRAQLFF. The CDR3 region has the DNA TGTGCTCTTGGGCCCCACCGTTCGAGGATGCGGGCACAACTCTTCTTT.